A selection of T cell receptor beta chains follows, all from one sample in a study of cytomegalovirus exposure and HLA in healthy donors. The assay was immunoSEQ multiplex PCR, and TCRdb's table has in-frame clones only and misses some. The data show 150,000 to 200,000 clones, around 79% seen once. The sequenced material came from PBMCs. These receptors all stem from a woman between 45 and 60 years old in good health and CMV-seropositive. The CDR3 runs from the conserved cysteine through the conserved F or W. A D gene is named only where the DNA matches it firmly.

CDR3 protein: CASSEGDRAGSPLHF; J gene: TRBJ1-6; V gene: TRBV9; D gene: TRBD1
CDR3 protein: CASSLSSYEQYF; J gene: TRBJ2-7; V gene: TRBV2; D gene: NA
CDR3 protein: CASSATGTGTYEQYF; J gene: TRBJ2-7; V gene: TRBV28; D gene: TRBD1
CDR3 protein: CASSWASNTGELFF; J gene: TRBJ2-2; V gene: TRBV7-7; D gene: NA
CDR3 protein: CASSEGLAGGLSYEQYF; J gene: TRBJ2-7; V gene: TRBV6-1; D gene: TRBD2
CDR3 protein: CASSLSSSSGQETQYF; J gene: TRBJ2-5; V gene: TRBV7-2; D gene: NA
CDR3 protein: CASSGLLTGDTEAFF; J gene: TRBJ1-1; V gene: TRBV6-1; D gene: TRBD1
CDR3 protein: CASSLGGGFYEQYF; J gene: TRBJ2-7; V gene: TRBV7-8; D gene: TRBD2
CDR3 protein: CAWNSATTGGLNTEAFF; J gene: TRBJ1-1; V gene: TRBV30; D gene: TRBD1
CDR3 protein: CASSPGVAETQYF; J gene: TRBJ2-5; V gene: TRBV7-9; D gene: NA
CDR3 protein: CASRGALNTGELFF; J gene: TRBJ2-2; V gene: TRBV2; D gene: NA
CDR3 protein: CASRTSGRSYEQYF; J gene: TRBJ2-7; V gene: TRBV6-5; D gene: TRBD2
CDR3 protein: CASNSLKGGGELFF; J gene: TRBJ2-2; V gene: TRBV4-1; D gene: NA
CDR3 protein: CASSQKGLAGQETQYF; J gene: TRBJ2-5; V gene: TRBV18; D gene: TRBD2
CDR3 protein: CASSQAQGLSTDTQYF; J gene: TRBJ2-3; V gene: TRBV9; D gene: NA
CDR3 protein: CASSLANEAYEQYF; J gene: TRBJ2-7; V gene: TRBV7-2; D gene: NA
CDR3 protein: CASSLTSGPYNEQFF; J gene: TRBJ2-1; V gene: TRBV11-2; D gene: TRBD2
CDR3 protein: CASSGGAFREKLFF; J gene: TRBJ1-4; V gene: TRBV19; D gene: NA
CDR3 protein: CASSYVGGVEDTQYF; J gene: TRBJ2-3; V gene: TRBV6-6; D gene: TRBD2
CDR3 protein: CASSRTINTIYF; J gene: TRBJ1-3; V gene: TRBV2; D gene: NA
CDR3 protein: CASSPDRGEAYNEQFF; J gene: TRBJ2-1; V gene: TRBV27; D gene: TRBD1
CDR3 protein: CAWTKLTGYTGELFF; J gene: TRBJ2-2; V gene: TRBV30; D gene: TRBD1
CDR3 protein: CASSPSTGMKPDTQYF; J gene: TRBJ2-3; V gene: TRBV5-6; D gene: TRBD1